A selection of T cell receptor beta chains follows, all from one sample in a study of blood T cell repertoires in COVID-19. Sequencing used immunoSEQ multiplex PCR; TCRdb keeps in-frame clones, though not all of them. Here the sample spans approximately 220,000 clones, roughly 90% being singletons. Sample: PBMCs or T cells enriched from blood (not recorded which). These TCRs come from a woman in her twenties or thirties with acute COVID-19. The CDR3 runs from the conserved cysteine through the conserved F or W. A D gene is named only where the DNA matches it firmly. Rows may omit the clone size; those that give it use once, few, many or a size class.

. | TRBD1 | TRBV14 | CASSQNRGRLDSPLHF
. | . | TRBV19 | CASSIAAQGPYGYTF
. | TRBD1 | TRBV2 | CASSGQGAPKNIQYF
. | TRBD1 | TRBV3-1/TRBV3-2 | CASSQEQGGTGNTIYF
once | . | TRBV7-2 | CASTLRDIDQPQHF
. | . | TRBV9 | CASSETGWGRQYF
. | . | TRBV28 | CASTITGSSNQPQHF
. | . | TRBV5-4 | CASSFDSGLAYYGYTF
. | TRBD1 | TRBV10-1 | CASSGDSMGTEAFF
. | TRBD1 | TRBV29-1 | CSARTGALDTQYF
. | TRBD1 | TRBV4-1 | CASSHLSPLTGLGQPQHF
. | . | TRBV19 | CASSLPGAGSNQPQHF
. | TRBD1 | TRBV2 | CASGGTGANTGELFF
. | . | TRBV7-9 | CASSLATGEQFF
. | . | TRBV19 | CASNSGSRVGGELFF